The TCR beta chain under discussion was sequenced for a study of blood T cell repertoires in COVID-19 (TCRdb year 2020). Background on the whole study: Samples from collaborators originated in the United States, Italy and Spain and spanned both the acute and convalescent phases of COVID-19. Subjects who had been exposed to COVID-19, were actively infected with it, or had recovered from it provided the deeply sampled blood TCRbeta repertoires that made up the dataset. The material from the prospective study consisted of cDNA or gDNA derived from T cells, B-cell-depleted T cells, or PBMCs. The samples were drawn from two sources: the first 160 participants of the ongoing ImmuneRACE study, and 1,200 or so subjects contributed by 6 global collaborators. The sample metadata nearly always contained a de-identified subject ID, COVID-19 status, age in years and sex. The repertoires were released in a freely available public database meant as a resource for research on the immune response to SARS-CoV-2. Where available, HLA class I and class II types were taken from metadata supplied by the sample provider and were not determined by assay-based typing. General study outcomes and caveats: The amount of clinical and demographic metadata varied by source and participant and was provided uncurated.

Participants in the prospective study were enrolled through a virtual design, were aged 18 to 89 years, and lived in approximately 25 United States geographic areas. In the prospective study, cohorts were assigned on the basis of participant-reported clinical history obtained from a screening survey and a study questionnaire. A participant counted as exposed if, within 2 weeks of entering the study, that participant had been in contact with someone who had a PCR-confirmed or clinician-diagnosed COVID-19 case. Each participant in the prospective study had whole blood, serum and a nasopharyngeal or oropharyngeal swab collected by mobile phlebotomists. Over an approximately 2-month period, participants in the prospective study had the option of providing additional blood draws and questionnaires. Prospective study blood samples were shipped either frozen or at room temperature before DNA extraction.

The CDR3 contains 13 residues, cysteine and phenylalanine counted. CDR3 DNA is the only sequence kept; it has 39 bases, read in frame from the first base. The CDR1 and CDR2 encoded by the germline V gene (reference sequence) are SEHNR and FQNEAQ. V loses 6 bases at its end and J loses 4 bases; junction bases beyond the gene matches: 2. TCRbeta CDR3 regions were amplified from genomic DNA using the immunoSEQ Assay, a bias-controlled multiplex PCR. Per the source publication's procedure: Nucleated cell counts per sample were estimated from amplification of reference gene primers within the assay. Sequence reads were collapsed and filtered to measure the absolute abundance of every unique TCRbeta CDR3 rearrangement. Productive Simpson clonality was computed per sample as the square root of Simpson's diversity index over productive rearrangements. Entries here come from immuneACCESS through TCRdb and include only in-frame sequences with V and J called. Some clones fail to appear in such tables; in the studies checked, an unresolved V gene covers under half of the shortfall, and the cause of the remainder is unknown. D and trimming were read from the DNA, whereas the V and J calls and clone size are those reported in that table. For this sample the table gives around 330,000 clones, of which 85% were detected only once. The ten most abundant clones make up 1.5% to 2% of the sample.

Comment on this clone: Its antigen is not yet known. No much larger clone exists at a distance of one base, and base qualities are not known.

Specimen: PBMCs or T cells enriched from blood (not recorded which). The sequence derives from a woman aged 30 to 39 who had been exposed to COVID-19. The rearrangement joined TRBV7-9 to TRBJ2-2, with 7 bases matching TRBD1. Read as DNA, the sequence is TGTGCCAGCAGAGACAGGGTCACCGGGGAGCTGTTTTTT. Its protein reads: CASRDRVTGELFF.